This section outlines one T cell receptor (beta chain) sequence together with its context. CDR1 and CDR2 (germline): SGHDN, FVKESK. The V and J ends lost 4 bases and 4 bases, in that order; junction bases with no gene match: 7. The CDR3 consists of 15 residues. TCRdb ran MiXCR on the RT-PCR reads and lists one entry per CDR3 protein. Here the sample spans almost 700,000 distinct CDR3 sequences, over 12% being singletons. The source material was memory CD4+ T cells from blood. The origin of this receptor is a female donor in good health, serving as a healthy control. The chain joins TRBV14 to TRBJ2-1; 7 positions match TRBD2. The CDR3 nucleotides read TGTGCCAGCAGCCGCCCGGGACTACCTTACAATGAGCAGTTCTTC. As protein: CASSRPGLPYNEQFF. The full variable domain, with the rest looked up from reference TRBV14 and TRBJ2-1, is EAGVTQFPSHSVIEKGQTVTLRCDPISGHDNLYWYRRVMGKEIKFLLHFVKESKQDESGMPNNRFLAERTGGTYSTLKVQPAELEDSGVYFCASSRPGLPYNEQFFGPGTRLTVL.